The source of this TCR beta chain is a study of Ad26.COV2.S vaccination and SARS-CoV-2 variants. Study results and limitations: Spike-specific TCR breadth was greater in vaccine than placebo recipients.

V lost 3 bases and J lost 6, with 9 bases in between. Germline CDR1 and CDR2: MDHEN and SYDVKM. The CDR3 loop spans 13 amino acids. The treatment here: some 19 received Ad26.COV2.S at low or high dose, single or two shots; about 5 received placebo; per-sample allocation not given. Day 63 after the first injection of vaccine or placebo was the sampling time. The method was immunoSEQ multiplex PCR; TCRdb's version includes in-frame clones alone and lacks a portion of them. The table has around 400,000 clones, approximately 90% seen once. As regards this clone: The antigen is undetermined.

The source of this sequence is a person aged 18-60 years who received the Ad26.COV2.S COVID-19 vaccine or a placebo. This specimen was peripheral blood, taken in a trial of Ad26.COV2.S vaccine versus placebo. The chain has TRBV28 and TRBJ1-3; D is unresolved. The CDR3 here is CASSLKFVNTIYF. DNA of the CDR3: TGTGCCAGCAGTTTGAAGTTTGTAAACACCATATATTTT. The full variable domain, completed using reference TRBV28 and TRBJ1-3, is DVKVTQSSRYLVKRTGEKVFLECVQDMDHENMFWYRQDPGLGLRLIYFSYDVKMKEKGDIPEGYSVSREKKERFSLILESASTNQTSMYLCASSLKFVNTIYFGEGSWLTVV.